This T cell receptor (beta chain) was identified in a study of T cells in Graves' hyperthyroidism and ophthalmopathy. The CDR3 totals 13 residues. Germline values: CDR1 LGHDT, CDR2 YNNKEL (reference sequence). RNA transcripts provided the source from which TCR beta CDR3 regions were amplified. Carried out on the TCR CDR3, a first-round RT-PCR used the HTBI primer set. TCRdb redid the calling of the multiplex PCR reads with MiXCR, one entry per CDR3 protein. The table shows about 580,000 distinct CDR3 sequences, with about 14% occurring only once. In the case of this clonotype: A much bigger clone sits one base away, suggesting this may be a read error.

The sequence was obtained from a woman under 40 with Graves' hyperthyroidism that later progressed to Graves' ophthalmopathy. Sequenced material: blood. The V call is TRBV3-1, the J call TRBJ1-6; possible D gene TRBD1, 5 bases. The CDR3 DNA reads as TGTGCCAGCAGCGGACATATAGGGTCACCCCTCCAGTTT. Encoded protein: CASSGHIGSPLQF.